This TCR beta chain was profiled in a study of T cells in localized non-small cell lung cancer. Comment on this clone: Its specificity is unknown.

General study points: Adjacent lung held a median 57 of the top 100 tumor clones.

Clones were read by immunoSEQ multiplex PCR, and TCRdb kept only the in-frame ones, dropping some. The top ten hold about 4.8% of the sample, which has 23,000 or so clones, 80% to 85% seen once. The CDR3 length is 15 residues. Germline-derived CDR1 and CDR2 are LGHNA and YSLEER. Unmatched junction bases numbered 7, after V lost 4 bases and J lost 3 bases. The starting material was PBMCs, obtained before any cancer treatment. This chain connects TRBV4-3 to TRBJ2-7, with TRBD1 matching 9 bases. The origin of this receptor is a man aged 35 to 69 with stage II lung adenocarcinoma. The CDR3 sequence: CASSPAGTGLYEQYF. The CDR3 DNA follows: TGCGCCAGCAGCCCTGCCGGGACAGGGCTCTACGAGCAGTACTTC.